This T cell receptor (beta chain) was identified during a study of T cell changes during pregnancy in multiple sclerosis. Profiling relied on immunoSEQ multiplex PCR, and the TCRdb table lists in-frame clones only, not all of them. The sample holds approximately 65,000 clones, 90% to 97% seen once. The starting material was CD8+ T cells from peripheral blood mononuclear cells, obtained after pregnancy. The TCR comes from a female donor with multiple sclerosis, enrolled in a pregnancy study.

DNA for the CDR3: TGTGCCAGCAGCTCTCGACTAGCGCCCAATGAGCAGTTCTTC. Translating it yields CASSSRLAPNEQFF. The gene calls are TRBV11-3 and TRBJ2-1; 8 bases agree with TRBD2. Trimming removed 4 bases from V and 6 bases from J; junction bases left unmatched: 5. The CDR3 totals 14 residues. Germline assignment: CDR1 SGHNT and CDR2 YENEEA.